The 17 T cell receptor beta chains below all came from one sample that was sequenced in a study of glioma-infiltrating T cells after dendritic cell vaccination (dated by TCRdb to 2015 to 2016). Libraries were built with the immunoSEQ multiplex PCR assay. In TCRdb, the immuneACCESS table is reduced to in-frame sequences with V and J assigned. These tables do not hold every clone; where another copy was compared, an unresolved V gene accounts for under half, and the others remain unexplained. The sample table shows tens of thousands of clones, and about nine tenths are seen once. The top ten clones comprise around 2.4% of the sample. Per the publication, the time point label means: after dendritic cell vaccination, including at tumor progression/relapse. Sequencing used blood, obtained after dendritic cell vaccination. The source of these receptors is a human donor with glioblastoma.

The V and J genes are TRBV6-1 and TRBJ1-4; D might be TRBD1 (6 bases). V was clipped by 2 bases and J by 2 bases, with 21 bases between them. CDR3 length: 19 amino acids. In germline, CDR1 is MNHNS, CDR2 SASEGT. Written as DNA, the CDR3 is TGTGCCAGCAGTGAATCGAGCGGGGGCGGCTTTGGGACTAATGAAAAACTGTTTTTT. Translating it yields CASSESSGGGFGTNEKLFF.

This chain links TRBV21-1 with TRBJ2-7; TRBD1 was called by the table and not checked on the DNA. TRBV21-1 corresponds to a pseudogene. The CDR3 runs 15 residues. Here the CDR3 DNA reads TGTGCCAGCAGCAATTTAGCTACAGGGGGCGGCGAGCAGTACTTC. Protein product: CASSNLATGGGEQYF.

The chain couples TRBV28 to TRBJ1-2; TRBD1 agrees at 7 bases. In germline, CDR1 is MDHEN, CDR2 SYDVKM. There are 17 residues in the CDR3. V trimming: 5 bases; J trimming: 4 bases; junction bases outside the gene matches: 16. For the CDR3, the DNA is TGTGCCAGCAGTCAGACAGGGTGGTTCCAGCATCTCTATGGCTACACCTTC. It encodes CASSQTGWFQHLYGYTF.

The V gene is TRBV15, the J gene TRBJ2-3; the D is unclear. The germline V gene has CDR1 LNHNV and CDR2 YYDKDF (reference sequence). This CDR3 region has 14 residues. The V and J ends lost 1 base and 7 bases respectively, with 12 bases between them. The CDR3 nucleotides are TGTGCCACCAGCAGAGGAGGTCCCCGGAATACGCAGTATTTT. Its translation is CATSRGGPRNTQYF. Combining the CDR3 with reference TRBV15 and TRBJ2-3 gives the whole variable domain DAMVIQNPRYQVTQFGKPVTLSCSQTLNHNVMYWYQQKSSQAPKLLFHYYDKDFNNEADTPDNFQSRRPNTSFCFLDIRSPGLGDTAMYLCATSRGGPRNTQYFGPGTRLTVL.

V is TRBV19 and J is TRBJ1-2; D ambiguous. There are 15 residues in the CDR3. V was pared by 3 bases and J by 1 base, with 12 bases between. Germline V gene sequence: CDR1 LNHDA, CDR2 SQIVND (reference sequence). The CDR3 DNA reads as TGTGCCAGTAGTATCCTCGTTGGCCTTAACTATGGCTACACCTTC. Translation: CASSILVGLNYGYTF.

The chain joins TRBV6-1 to TRBJ2-7; TRBD1 matches 7 bases. CDR1 is MNHNS and CDR2 is SASEGT in the germline V gene. The CDR3 length is 13 residues. J lost 3 bases, V lost 5 bases, and 4 bases had no gene match. Here the CDR3 reads CASSRDRHYEQYF. DNA of the CDR3: TGTGCCAGCAGTCGGGACAGACACTACGAGCAGTACTTC.

The J gene is TRBJ1-1, the V gene TRBV19; no firm D call. CDR3 length: 13 residues. Germline lookup yields CDR1 LNHDA and CDR2 SQIVND (reference sequence). The V and J ends lost 11 bases and 10 bases respectively, with 23 bases between them. CDR3 in DNA: TGTGCCGCCGGCTGGGAGGGTATGGGGATAGCTTTCTTT. Translated: CAAGWEGMGIAFF.

Only one count was recorded for this clone. V gene TRBV4-2 combines with J gene TRBJ1-1; D is uncertain. The CDR3 has 16 residues. Deletions cut 1 base from V and 1 base from J, with 13 bases between. From germline, CDR1 is LGHNA and CDR2 YNFKEQ. This CDR3 reads CASSQAPTAWNTEAFF. CDR3 coding DNA: TGTGCCAGCAGCCAAGCACCTACAGCTTGGAACACTGAAGCTTTCTTT.

The V gene is TRBV5-6, the J gene TRBJ2-1, with D tentatively TRBD1 (6 bases). Germline CDR1 is SGHDT and CDR2 is YYEEEE. Between the trimmed V and J ends, which lost 3 bases and 4 bases, there was a span of 17 bases. The CDR3 has 16 residues. The CDR3 region is CASSYDQGPGYNEQFF. CDR3 nucleotide sequence: TGTGCCAGCAGCTATGACCAGGGGCCGGGGTACAATGAGCAGTTCTTC.

The chain uses TRBV5-1 and TRBJ1-1, with D hard to call. Germline CDR1 reads SGHRS; CDR2 reads YFSETQ. The germline V and J ends were trimmed by 0 bases and 2 bases, with 14 bases remaining between them. The CDR3 has 16 residues. CDR3 loop: CASSLDGGPLNTEAFF. The CDR3 DNA reads as TGCGCCAGCAGCTTGGATGGAGGCCCCCTAAACACTGAAGCTTTCTTT.

The CDR3 reads CASSQETAHGANVLTF. In DNA, the CDR3 is TGTGCCAGCAGCCAAGAGACAGCCCACGGGGCCAACGTCCTGACTTTC. The J gene is TRBJ2-6, the V gene TRBV4-2; TRBD1 might be the D (5 bases). CDR1 LGHNA and CDR2 YNFKEQ come from the germline V gene. This CDR3 has 16 amino acids. V lost 0 bases and J 4 bases, leaving 10 bases between the germline ends.

The DNA for the CDR3 is TGTGCCAGTAGTATGGGGGCAGGGGGAATCGGGGAGCTGTTTTTT. Translating gives CASSMGAGGIGELFF. The chain recombines TRBV19 with TRBJ2-2, with 7 bases lining up with TRBD1. The V gene end was trimmed by 3 bases and the J gene end by 7 bases; junction bases not matched to a gene: 8. The germline gives CDR1 LNHDA, CDR2 SQIVND (reference sequence). This CDR3 has 15 residues. Variable domain in full (rest from reference TRBV19 and TRBJ2-2): DGGITQSPKYLFRKEGQNVTLSCEQNLNHDAMYWYRQDPGQGLRLIYYSQIVNDFQKGDIAEGYSVSREKKESFPLTVTSAQKNPTAFYLCASSMGAGGIGELFFGEGSRLTVL.

V usage is TRBV2 and J usage is TRBJ2-3; D might be TRBD2 (6 bases). This CDR3 has 13 residues. V dropped 7 bases and J dropped 4 bases, with 12 bases sitting between them. Germline CDR1 is SNHLY and CDR2 is FYNNEI. CDR3 nucleotide sequence: TGTGCCAGCATCAGGGAGGCGCCAGATACGCAGTATTTT. Its protein is CASIREAPDTQYF.

The gene calls are TRBV4-1 and TRBJ2-3; D is possibly TRBD2 (6 bases). Looked up from germline, CDR1 is MGHRA and CDR2 is YSYEKL. This CDR3 is 15 amino acids long. Trimming took 3 bases from V and 0 from J, leaving 10 bases between them. The DNA of the CDR3 is TGCGCCAGCAGCCACCCAGCGGGCAGCACAGATACGCAGTATTTT. It yields the protein CASSHPAGSTDTQYF.

The rearrangement uses TRBV11-3 and TRBJ2-7, with 7 bases matching TRBD1. V trimming: 4 bases; J trimming: 2 bases; junction bases outside the gene matches: 8. This CDR3 is built from 15 residues. CDR1 SGHNT and CDR2 YENEEA come from the germline V gene. The CDR3 reads CASSSHTGAAYEQYF. CDR3 nucleotide sequence: TGTGCCAGCAGCTCCCATACAGGGGCTGCCTACGAGCAGTACTTC.

As regards this clone: No conserved phenylalanine or tryptophan is present at the end of the CDR3, so a read error is the likely explanation. It is unclear where the CDR3 begins or ends on the DNA, so no DNA is shown, and the CDR3 is as TCRdb lists it. This sequence joins TRBV30 and TRBJ1-4; the table's D call, TRBD1, has no DNA check behind it. Germline V CDR1 and CDR2: GTSNPN, SVGIG (reference sequence). Both ends counted, the CDR3 spans 13 residues. CDR3 loop: CAWSVSHGTEPNL.

The chain carries TRBV5-1 and TRBJ2-3; no firm D call. The CDR3 is 14 amino acids. Germline assignment: CDR1 SGHRS and CDR2 YFSETQ. Deletions cut 4 bases from V and 5 bases from J, with 14 bases between. CDR3 loop: CASSGMGREDTQYF. The DNA for the CDR3 is TGCGCCAGCAGCGGCATGGGCCGAGAAGATACGCAGTATTTT.